This entry lists 23 T cell receptor beta chains sequenced from one sample in a study of blood T cell repertoires in COVID-19. The protocol was immunoSEQ multiplex PCR, while the TCRdb copy is restricted to in-frame clones and leaves out a portion. The table has around 290,000 clones, approximately 91% seen once; the top ten hold about 1.7%. The sequenced sample consisted of PBMCs or T cells enriched from blood (not recorded which). The receptors originated from a woman aged 40-49 years who had recovered from COVID-19.

V and J are TRBV29-1 and TRBJ1-2; a possible D gene is TRBD1 (6 bases). The CDR3 has 14 amino acids. Between the trimmed V and J ends, which lost 2 bases and 2 bases, there was a span of 12 bases. Germline V CDR1 and CDR2: SQVTM, ANQGSEA. CDR3 coding DNA: TGCAGCGTTGAAAAACAGGGTTTCAACTATGGCTACACCTTC. It specifies CSVEKQGFNYGYTF. Full variable domain (outside the CDR3, taken from reference TRBV29-1 and TRBJ1-2): SAVISQKPSRDICQRGTSLTIQCQVDSQVTMMFWYRQQPGQSLTLIATANQGSEATYESGFVIDKFPISRPNLTFSTLTVSNMSPEDSSIYLCSVEKQGFNYGYTFGSGTRLTVV.

The chain joins TRBV5-4 to TRBJ1-2; 8 nucleotides line up with TRBD1. J lost 4 bases, V lost 4 bases, and 6 bases had no gene match. In germline, CDR1 is SGHNT, CDR2 YYREEE (reference sequence). This CDR3 contains 14 residues. The CDR3 region is CASSPGGEGYGYTF. The CDR3 DNA follows: TGTGCCAGCAGCCCAGGGGGCGAGGGCTATGGCTACACCTTC. Looking up the rest from reference TRBV5-4 and TRBJ1-2 gives the full variable domain: ETGVTQSPTHLIKTRGQQVTLRCSSQSGHNTVSWYQQALGQGPQFIFQYYREEENGRGNFPPRFSGLQFPNYSSELNVNALELDDSALYLCASSPGGEGYGYTFGSGTRLTVV.

This rearrangement joins TRBV7-2 to TRBJ1-3; no clear D. Germline lookup yields CDR1 SGHTA and CDR2 FQGNSA. The CDR3 is 17 residues long. Trimming stripped 6 bases from V and 0 bases from J, with 18 bases between. This CDR3 is CASSLLPGSISGNTIYF. CDR3 bases: TGTGCCAGCAGTCTACTCCCGGGGTCGATCTCTGGAAACACCATATATTTT.

This sequence joins TRBV11-3 and TRBJ1-1; no clear D. Germline V lookup: CDR1 SGHNT, CDR2 YENEEA. The CDR3 extends over 13 amino acids. V was pared by 5 bases and J by 1 base, with 8 bases between. The CDR3 DNA reads TGTGCCAGCAGCCCACAGCCGAACACTGAAGCTTTCTTT. It yields the protein CASSPQPNTEAFF.

The V call is TRBV3-1 (or the pseudogene TRBV3-2), the J call TRBJ1-4, with 7 bases fitting TRBD1. Germline CDR1 reads LGHDT; CDR2 reads YNNKEL (reference sequence). The length of the CDR3 is 14 residues. V shed 6 bases, J shed 7 bases, and the junction held 8 bases outside the gene matches. CDR3 DNA: TGTGCCAGCAGTCACACAGGGGCAGGTGAAAAACTGTTTTTT. Its protein product is CASSHTGAGEKLFF.

This chain joins TRBV7-9 and TRBJ1-6, with 7 bases identical to TRBD1. Losses at the gene ends were 5 bases for V and 7 bases for J; bases not matched to a gene: 8. The germline V gene encodes CDR1 SEHNR and CDR2 FQNEAQ (reference sequence). This CDR3 is built from 15 residues. The CDR3 region has the DNA TGTGCCAGCAGCCCCTGGGACAGCCCCAATTCACCCCTCCACTTT. Protein product: CASSPWDSPNSPLHF.

The rearrangement links TRBV2 to TRBJ1-5, with 9 nucleotides matching TRBD1. The trim removed 1 base at V and 7 bases at J, leaving 8 bases unmatched. The CDR3 length is 16 residues. Germline-derived CDR1 and CDR2 are SNHLY and FYNNEI. The CDR3 nucleotides read TGTGCCAGCAGTGAAGGAAAGGGACAGGGACGCCAGCCCCAGCATTTT. It yields the protein CASSEGKGQGRQPQHF.

A few counts support this clone. This rearrangement joins TRBV18 to TRBJ2-1; a weak D match, TRBD2 (6 bases). The CDR3 is made up of 15 amino acids. V was trimmed by 6 bases and J by 0 bases, leaving 12 bases between them. Germline V lookup: CDR1 KGHSH, CDR2 LQKENI. The chain's CDR3 is CASSPAGSSYNEQFF. The CDR3 DNA reads as TGTGCCAGCTCCCCCGCCGGGAGCTCCTACAATGAGCAGTTCTTC. The complete variable domain, with remaining parts taken from reference TRBV18 and TRBJ2-1, reads NAGVMQNPRHLVRRRGQEARLRCSPMKGHSHVYWYRQLPEEGLKFMVYLQKENIIDESGMPKERFSAEFPKEGPSILRIQQVVRGDSAAYFCASSPAGSSYNEQFFGPGTRLTVL.

The rearrangement links TRBV29-1 to TRBJ1-4; D is ambiguous. The V end lost 6 bases, the J end lost 3 bases, and 11 bases lay between the germline ends. The germline CDR1 and CDR2 sequences are SQVTM and ANQGSEA. The CDR3 totals 13 residues. The CDR3 reads CSVAGESNEKLFF. CDR3 nucleotides: TGCAGCGTAGCGGGTGAATCTAATGAAAAACTGTTTTTT.

This clone was detected only once. The chain carries TRBV12-3 or TRBV12-4 and TRBJ1-2; 8 positions match TRBD1. The trim removed 8 bases at V and 8 bases at J, leaving 10 bases unmatched. This CDR3 has 13 amino acids. DNA for the CDR3: TGTGCCAGCGGAGAATACAGGGGGGACGGCTACACCTTC. The encoded protein is CASGEYRGDGYTF.

The rearrangement uses TRBV19 and TRBJ1-5; 8 bases align to TRBD1. CDR3 length: 20 amino acids. V lost 3 bases, J lost 0 bases, and 16 bases stayed unmatched. Germline V CDR1 and CDR2: LNHDA, SQIVND (reference sequence). CDR3 region: CASSIYARDRSRYSNQPQHF. In DNA, the CDR3 is TGTGCCAGTAGTATCTATGCCCGGGACAGGAGCCGATATAGCAATCAGCCCCAGCATTTT.

In its sample, this clone was seen once. V is TRBV7-2 and J is TRBJ2-7; no clear D. This CDR3 region has 16 residues. Trimming cost V 8 bases and J 3 bases, with 23 bases left between them. The V gene's germline CDR1 is SGHTA and CDR2 FQGNSA. CDR3 amino acids: CASFPHYIATRYEQYF. The CDR3 DNA reads TGTGCCAGCTTCCCCCACTATATCGCGACTCGCTACGAGCAGTACTTC.

V and J are TRBV19 and TRBJ1-1, with D possibly matching TRBD1 (5 bases). Trimming removed 7 bases at V and 3 bases at J, with 12 bases between. The CDR3 runs 13 residues. CDR1 LNHDA and CDR2 SQIVND come from the germline V gene (reference sequence). The CDR3, as DNA: TGTGCCAGTATTCAGGGAAGGCACACTGAAGCTTTCTTT. Translated: CASIQGRHTEAFF.

The chain uses TRBV29-1 and TRBJ1-5, with a possible D match to TRBD1 (6 bases). The CDR3 totals 12 residues. V shed 4 bases and J shed 5 bases, with 9 bases lying between them. Germline CDR1 reads SQVTM; CDR2 reads ANQGSEA. CDR3 loop: CSVGQADQPQHF. CDR3 sequence (DNA): TGCAGCGTTGGACAGGCGGATCAGCCCCAGCATTTT.

The rearrangement links TRBV6-2 or TRBV6-3 to TRBJ2-5; 14 bases fit TRBD2. The CDR3 contains 18 residues. Trimming took 1 base from V and 5 from J; bases not matched to a gene: 9. Per the germline V gene, CDR1 is MNHEY and CDR2 is SVGEGT. Written as DNA, the CDR3 is TGTGCCAGCAGTTACTTTTGGACTAGCGGGAGGTTCGGGGAGACCCAGTACTTC. Translated, it gives CASSYFWTSGRFGETQYF.

This chain joins TRBV6-4 and TRBJ2-7; 10 nucleotides line up with TRBD1. V was pared by 6 bases and J by 6 bases, with 17 bases of the junction left unmatched. The CDR3 loop spans 17 amino acids. CDR1 MRHNA and CDR2 SNTAGT come from the germline V gene. The CDR3 coding sequence is TGTGCCAGCAGCAAAACCGGGACAGGGGAGGGCCTTCGCGAGCAGTACTTC. It translates to CASSKTGTGEGLREQYF.

The V call is TRBV4-2, the J call TRBJ1-1; no clear D. The germline V gene has CDR1 LGHNA and CDR2 YNFKEQ. V was shortened by 1 base and J by 0 bases, with 9 bases between the two germline ends. The CDR3 runs to 15 residues. This CDR3 is CASSQVAQMNTEAFF. DNA of the CDR3: TGTGCCAGCAGCCAAGTTGCGCAAATGAACACTGAAGCTTTCTTT.

This chain connects TRBV11-2 to TRBJ2-4, with D possibly being TRBD1 (5 bases). The CDR3 consists of 14 residues. V was clipped by 1 base and J by 7 bases, with 11 bases between them. Germline V gene lookup returns CDR1 SGHAT and CDR2 FQNNGV. The CDR3 sequence is CASSLVAGKNIQYF. The CDR3 region has the DNA TGTGCCAGCAGCTTAGTCGCAGGGAAGAACATTCAGTACTTC. The full variable domain, rest sourced from reference TRBV11-2 and TRBJ2-4, is EAGVAQSPRYKIIEKRQSVAFWCNPISGHATLYWYQQILGQGPKLLIQFQNNGVVDDSQLPKDRFSAERLKGVDSTLKIQPAKLEDSAVYLCASSLVAGKNIQYFGAGTRLSVL.

The gene calls are TRBV6-6 and TRBJ1-5; D may be TRBD1 (5 bases). Trimming removed 7 bases at V and 4 bases at J, with 11 bases between. The CDR3 totals 13 residues. CDR1 MNHNY and CDR2 SVGAGI come from the germline V gene (reference sequence). This CDR3 reads CASIPGGNQPQHF. In nucleotides, the CDR3 is TGTGCCAGCATTCCCGGGGGTAATCAGCCCCAGCATTTT.

The chain couples TRBV30 to TRBJ2-2; 9 positions agree with TRBD2. The junction had 10 bases not matched to a gene; V was cut back by 3 bases and J by 5 bases. In germline, CDR1 is GTSNPN, CDR2 SVGIG (reference sequence). The CDR3 runs 16 residues. CDR3 sequence reads: CAWRYGGRAITGELFF. CDR3 nucleotide sequence: TGTGCCTGGAGGTACGGCGGGAGGGCCATTACCGGGGAGCTGTTTTTT.

The CDR3, as DNA: TGTGCCTGGAGCCCGGGGGACGAGCAGTACTTC. This sequence encodes CAWSPGDEQYF. This chain uses TRBV30 with TRBJ2-7; D might be TRBD2 (6 bases). Germline values: CDR1 GTSNPN, CDR2 SVGIG (reference sequence). This CDR3 spans 11 amino acids. V gave up 3 bases and J gave up 5 bases, with 8 bases separating them.

The chain uses TRBV30 and TRBJ1-3; TRBD1 might be the D (6 bases). The CDR3 is made up of 14 amino acids. V gave up 4 bases and J gave up 2 bases, with 12 bases separating them. The germline V gene encodes CDR1 GTSNPN and CDR2 SVGIG (reference sequence). CDR3 in DNA: TGTGCCTGGACACAGGGAAACACTGGAAACACCATATATTTT. Amino acids: CAWTQGNTGNTIYF.

V and J are TRBV9 and TRBJ1-5; 7 bases line up with TRBD1. V lost 4 bases and J lost 5; bases outside the gene matches: 9. CDR3 length equals 15 residues. Germline loops: CDR1 SGDLS, CDR2 YYNGEE. DNA of the CDR3: TGTGCCAGCAGCCTCTCAGAGGGGGCGGATCAGCCCCAGCATTTT. Amino acid sequence: CASSLSEGADQPQHF. Together with reference TRBV9 and TRBJ1-5, the CDR3 gives the full variable domain: DSGVTQTPKHLITATGQRVTLRCSPRSGDLSVYWYQQSLDQGLQFLIQYYNGEERAKGNILERFSAQQFPDLHSELNLSSLELGDSALYFCASSLSEGADQPQHFGDGTRLSIL.